The 3 T cell receptor delta chains in this list originate from one sample, sequenced in a study of DNA immune sequencing with unique molecular identifiers. A 32-plex genomic DNA assay used primers for all 8 TRDV and 4 TRDJ genes. In roughly 3 barcoding PCR cycles, molecules received a 12-nucleotide UMI, then adapter PCR followed. TCRdb used CATT to re-call clones from the multiplex PCR reads. In the table there are 4,000 to 6,000 delta-chain clones, 10% to 15% of which are singletons. Material: gamma-delta T cells enriched from blood buffy coat, or unenriched PBMCs (not recorded which). The origin of the receptors is a human donor in good health.

A remark on this clone: A far larger clone is only one base removed, so a read error is likely. Additional DNA sequences in this sample encode the identical CDR3. The V call is TRDV2, the J call TRDJ1; 9 bases fit TRDD3. The germline V gene encodes CDR1 GEAIGNYY and CDR2 EKD. The CDR3 length is 19 residues. V was pared by 6 bases and J by 0 bases, with 19 bases of the junction left unmatched. The CDR3 sequence is CACSPLRPGVGDNTDKLIF. The CDR3 DNA is TGTGCCTGTTCCCCGCTGCGGCCGGGGGTGGGGGATAACACCGATAAACTCATCTTT.

By frequency in the sample, this clone is medium-sized. This CDR3 is also generated by other DNA sequences in the sample. This chain connects TRDV2 to TRDJ1, with 7 bases aligning to TRDD3. Germline trimming cut 0 bases from V and 0 bases from J; bases unmatched to any gene: 6. This CDR3 is built from 16 residues. Per the germline V gene, CDR1 is GEAIGNYY and CDR2 is EKD. CDR3 nucleotides: TGTGCCTGTGACACCGTTGGGGGAAACTACACCGATAAACTCATCTTT. Protein product: CACDTVGGNYTDKLIF.

There are a few counts of this clone. TCRdb's entry gives the protein of a much larger clone, which mismatches this DNA's translation at residue 14, likely from a read error; the protein reported here is translated from the DNA. The rearrangement uses TRDV2 and TRDJ1; TRDD3 aligns across 8 bases. The CDR3 loop spans 17 amino acids. Germline CDR1 reads GEAIGNYY; CDR2 reads EKD. The CDR3 nucleotides are TGTGCCTGTGACACCTTAACTGGGGGGCATGACACCGATAGACTCATCTTT. Protein sequence: CACDTLTGGHDTDRLIF.